Below, 29 T cell receptor beta chains from the same sample are listed, as sequenced in a study of identical twins. TCRdb reanalysed the 5' RACE reads using MiXCR and keeps one entry per CDR3 protein. The repertoire holds about 250,000 distinct CDR3 sequences, with around 8.8% as singletons. These records were also assigned to another study, of yellow fever vaccine responses in identical twins.

Sequenced: CD8+ T cells sorted from blood. Receptor source: a young woman in good health.

This clonotype was counted a few times. V is TRBV9 and J is TRBJ2-7; D might be TRBD1 or TRBD2, each matching 6 bases. Trimming cost V 0 bases and J 6 bases, with 19 bases left between them. Per germline, CDR1 SGDLS and CDR2 YYNGEE. CDR3 length equals 16 residues. The CDR3 here is CASSVDGGDGWGEQYF. The CDR3 DNA reads as TGTGCCAGCAGCGTAGACGGGGGCGATGGGTGGGGCGAGCAGTACTTC. The entire variable domain, with the rest obtained from reference TRBV9 and TRBJ2-7, is as follows: DSGVTQTPKHLITATGQRVTLRCSPRSGDLSVYWYQQSLDQGLQFLIQYYNGEERAKGNILERFSAQQFPDLHSELNLSSLELGDSALYFCASSVDGGDGWGEQYFGPGTRLTVT.

In its sample, this clonotype was seen many times. This chain links TRBV12-3 or TRBV12-4 with TRBJ2-2; 7 bases line up with TRBD2. Trimming cost V 4 bases and J 1 base; bases outside gene matches: 6. This CDR3 is 16 amino acids long. The CDR3 loop is CASSWTSSVNTGELFF. As DNA, the CDR3 is TGTGCCAGCAGTTGGACTAGTAGCGTGAACACCGGGGAGCTGTTTTTT.

This clonotype was counted only a few times. V and J are TRBV11-2 and TRBJ2-1, with D tentatively TRBD2 (6 bases). CDR1 is SGHAT, CDR2 FQNNGV, per germline. The CDR3 length is 16 residues. The ends were cut back, 3 bases at V and 1 base at J, with 13 bases in the middle. The CDR3 DNA sequence: TGTGCCAGCAGCTTTGTCCGGGAGCGATCCTACAATGAGCAGTTCTTC. Its translation: CASSFVRERSYNEQFF.

This clonotype was observed a handful of times. The chain couples TRBV7-2 to TRBJ2-7; 7 nucleotides match TRBD2. The CDR3 has 15 amino acids. Losses at the gene ends were 3 bases for V and 2 bases for J; bases not matched to a gene: 7. CDR1 and CDR2 from the germline V gene are SGHTA and FQGNSA. The CDR3 nucleotides read TGTGCCAGCAGCTTGACTAGCCGGGGAGCCTACGAGCAGTACTTC. It specifies CASSLTSRGAYEQYF.

The rearrangement uses TRBV21-1 and TRBJ2-7; the table's D call TRBD2 went unverified against the DNA. TRBV21-1 is termed a pseudogene. This CDR3 has 16 residues. The CDR3 DNA is TGTGCCAGCAGCAAAGAAGGACTAGCGACTACCTACGAGCAGTACTTC. The encoded protein is CASSKEGLATTYEQYF.

In its sample, this clonotype was seen many times. CDR3 protein: CASSPTSGGYNEQFF. In nucleotides, the CDR3 is TGTGCCAGCAGCCCGACTAGCGGGGGGTACAATGAGCAGTTCTTC. The chain combines TRBV14 with TRBJ2-1; 13 bases are a match to TRBD2. CDR1 and CDR2 (germline): SGHDN, FVKESK. With V trimmed by 4 bases and J by 4 bases, 1 base remained unmatched. The CDR3 totals 15 residues.

The CDR3 reads CASSPPTLGLQETQYF. CDR3 DNA sequence: TGTGCCAGCAGTCCCCCGACCCTCGGCCTCCAAGAGACCCAGTACTTC. V is TRBV28 and J is TRBJ2-5, with no clear D. Germline V gene lookup returns CDR1 MDHEN and CDR2 SYDVKM. V lost 5 bases and J lost 1, with 17 bases in between. CDR3 length: 16 amino acids. Full variable domain (outside the CDR3, taken from reference TRBV28 and TRBJ2-5): DVKVTQSSRYLVKRTGEKVFLECVQDMDHENMFWYRQDPGLGLRLIYFSYDVKMKEKGDIPEGYSVSREKKERFSLILESASTNQTSMYLCASSPPTLGLQETQYFGPGTRLLVL.

The V call is TRBV20-1, the J call TRBJ2-3; 10 bases are shared with TRBD2. The germline V gene has CDR1 DFQATT and CDR2 SNEGSKA (reference sequence). The CDR3 length is 15 residues. After removal of 6 bases from V and 2 bases from J, the junction contained 8 bases not matched to a gene. The CDR3 sequence is CSAPPGLADTDTQYF. As DNA, the CDR3 is TGCAGTGCCCCTCCCGGACTAGCGGACACAGATACGCAGTATTTT.

This clonotype was seen at least ten times. The chain links TRBV29-1 to TRBJ1-6; 9 nucleotides match TRBD1. This CDR3 has 13 amino acids. The V gene's germline CDR1 is SQVTM and CDR2 ANQGSEA. J gave up 9 bases and V 7 bases, and 7 bases lay outside the gene matches. The CDR3 DNA reads TGCAGCGCCGGGACAGGGACTGGTTCACCCCTCCACTTT. It translates to CSAGTGTGSPLHF.

This clonotype was counted between two and nine times. This rearrangement joins TRBV20-1 to TRBJ2-7; no firm D call. Between the trimmed V and J ends, which lost 3 bases and 2 bases, there was a span of 11 bases. The CDR3 spans 13 residues. From germline, CDR1 is DFQATT and CDR2 SNEGSKA (reference sequence). The CDR3 region is CSASENKAYEQYF. The CDR3 nucleotides are TGCAGTGCTAGCGAAAACAAAGCCTACGAGCAGTACTTC.

In this sample, this clonotype turned up a few times. V and J are TRBV29-1 and TRBJ2-1; 10 bases fit TRBD1. The CDR3 is 14 amino acids. J gave up 8 bases and V 6 bases, and 10 bases lay outside the gene matches. Germline-derived CDR1 and CDR2 are SQVTM and ANQGSEA. In DNA, the CDR3 is TGCAGCGTCGCCGGGACAGGGGTCGTCCATGAGCAGTTCTTC. Translation gives CSVAGTGVVHEQFF.

This clonotype was observed a few times. The rearrangement links TRBV12-3 or TRBV12-4 to TRBJ2-1, with 9 bases identical to TRBD2. The CDR3 runs 14 residues. After removal of 6 bases from V and 3 bases from J, the junction contained 3 bases not matched to a gene. The CDR3 sequence: CASSPSGDYNEQFF. The DNA of the CDR3 is TGTGCCAGCAGCCCTAGCGGGGACTACAATGAGCAGTTCTTC.

This clonotype was seen more than once but under ten times. The CDR3 reads CASSLFGLAASDRTSTDTQYF. The CDR3 region has the DNA TGTGCCAGCAGTTTATTTGGCCTAGCGGCATCGGACCGGACTAGCACAGATACGCAGTATTTT. The J gene is TRBJ2-3, the V gene TRBV27; the match to TRBD2 covers 7 bases. V lost 1 base and J lost 0; bases outside the gene matches: 19. CDR1 and CDR2 (germline): MNHEY, SMNVEV (reference sequence). This CDR3 contains 21 residues.

The chain couples TRBV4-3 to TRBJ2-2; D unresolved. The CDR3 sequence is 13 residues long. Between the trimmed V and J ends, which lost 1 base and 6 bases, there was a span of 6 bases. CDR1 is LGHNA, CDR2 YSLEER, per germline. The CDR3 is CASSQGFSGELFF. CDR3 coding DNA: TGCGCCAGCAGCCAAGGTTTCTCCGGGGAGCTGTTTTTT.

The sample holds many counts of this clonotype. The chain combines TRBV2 with TRBJ1-1; D is undetermined. Germline loops: CDR1 SNHLY, CDR2 FYNNEI. This CDR3 comprises 13 residues. V was clipped by 2 bases and J by 2 bases, with 6 bases between them. The CDR3 loop reads CASSERENTEAFF. The CDR3 DNA reads TGTGCCAGCAGTGAAAGGGAAAACACTGAAGCTTTCTTT.

This clonotype was recorded at least ten times. The J gene is TRBJ2-3, the V gene TRBV5-1; D is undetermined. From germline, CDR1 is SGHRS and CDR2 YFSETQ. V dropped 4 bases and J dropped 2 bases, with 11 bases sitting between them. This CDR3 contains 14 residues. The CDR3 region is CASSRFSPTDTQYF. As DNA, the CDR3 is TGCGCCAGCAGCCGCTTTAGCCCCACAGATACGCAGTATTTT.

The table lists this clonotype with many counts. The V and J genes are TRBV20-1 and TRBJ2-1, with TRBD1 matching 9 bases. Germline V gene lookup returns CDR1 DFQATT and CDR2 SNEGSKA (reference sequence). CDR3 length: 16 amino acids. V lost 0 bases to trimming and J lost 4 bases; unmatched junction nucleotides: 7. The CDR3 loop reads CSARDPDRGEYNEQFF. The CDR3 DNA is TGCAGTGCTAGAGATCCAGACAGGGGGGAATACAATGAGCAGTTCTTC.

The gene calls are TRBV4-3 and TRBJ2-7; the D is unclear. The CDR3 is made up of 14 amino acids. Trimming took 0 bases from V and 0 from J, leaving 6 bases between them. CDR1 and CDR2 from the germline V gene are LGHNA and YSLEER. CDR3: CASSQDPYSYEQYF. The DNA for the CDR3 is TGCGCCAGCAGCCAAGATCCCTACTCCTACGAGCAGTACTTC.

The DNA of the CDR3 is TGTGCCACCAGTGATTTAGGCGGTAGAGATACGCAGTATTTT. It encodes CATSDLGGRDTQYF. The chain combines TRBV24-1 with TRBJ2-3; unclear D gene. Trimming cost V 1 base and J 5 bases, with 9 bases left between them. Germline CDR1 and CDR2: KGHDR and SFDVKD. The CDR3 has 14 amino acids.

This sequence joins TRBV7-2 and TRBJ2-1; D is possibly TRBD2 (7 bases). Trimming removed 0 bases at V and 4 bases at J, with 10 bases between. CDR3 size: 15 residues. Per germline, CDR1 SGHTA and CDR2 FQGNSA. The CDR3 here is CASSLAGGQYNEQFF. CDR3 bases: TGTGCCAGCAGCTTAGCGGGGGGGCAGTACAATGAGCAGTTCTTC.

In this sample, this clonotype turned up a few times. This chain links TRBV12-5 with TRBJ2-7; 7 bases match TRBD2. Germline assignment: CDR1 LGHNT and CDR2 FRNRAP. After removal of 6 bases from V and 2 bases from J, the junction contained 7 bases not matched to a gene. This CDR3 is built from 14 residues. The CDR3 coding sequence is TGTGCTAGTGGGGGGGACTACCCACCCTACGAGCAGTACTTC. It encodes CASGGDYPPYEQYF. Full variable domain (outside the CDR3, taken from reference TRBV12-5 and TRBJ2-7): DARVTQTPRHKVTEMGQEVTMRCQPILGHNTVFWYRQTMMQGLELLAYFRNRAPLDDSGMPKDRFSAEMPDATLATLKIQPSEPRDSAVYFCASGGDYPPYEQYFGPGTRLTVT.

This clonotype has more than one count but fewer than ten. The chain is built from TRBV3-1 and TRBJ2-3; D is perhaps TRBD1 or TRBD2 (5 bases each). The V end was cut by 4 bases, the J end by 5 bases, with 13 bases between. The CDR3 is 14 amino acids. Germline CDR1 LGHDT, CDR2 YNNKEL (reference sequence). The CDR3 DNA reads TGTGCCAGCAGCCCCGACGGTGGGGGAGATACGCAGTATTTT. This translates into CASSPDGGGDTQYF.

Many counts were recorded for this clonotype. The V gene is TRBV29-1, the J gene TRBJ1-1; D not certain. V was shortened by 5 bases and J by 1 base, with 8 bases between the two germline ends. Germline V gives CDR1 SQVTM, CDR2 ANQGSEA. This CDR3 region has 12 residues. CDR3 sequence (DNA): TGCAGCGTTACTCCGAAGAACACTGAAGCTTTCTTT. As protein: CSVTPKNTEAFF.

This clonotype has a count of ten or more. The chain combines TRBV7-9 with TRBJ2-7; a weak D match, TRBD2 (5 bases). Germline assignment: CDR1 SEHNR and CDR2 FQNEAQ (reference sequence). The V end lost 4 bases, the J end lost 2 bases, and 9 bases lay between the germline ends. The CDR3 is 13 amino acids. CDR3 region: CASSSPGTYEQYF. As DNA, the CDR3 is TGTGCCAGCAGCTCCCCGGGGACCTACGAGCAGTACTTC.

This clonotype was seen many times. V and J are TRBV24-1 and TRBJ1-6; no definite D call. The CDR3 covers 13 residues. CDR1 is KGHDR, CDR2 SFDVKD, per germline. V lost 5 bases to trimming and J lost 7 bases, with 8 bases between them. This chain's CDR3 is CATSAGRNSPLHF. CDR3 DNA: TGTGCCACCAGTGCCGGCCGAAATTCACCCCTCCACTTT.

This clonotype was counted ten times or more. The rearrangement links TRBV29-1 to TRBJ2-1; 12 bases fit TRBD2. The CDR3 runs to 16 residues. Per germline, CDR1 SQVTM and CDR2 ANQGSEA. V gave up 6 bases and J gave up 4 bases; unmatched junction bases: 10. The CDR3 DNA reads TGCAGCGTGGGAACCGGGACTAGCGGGTTTTACAATGAGCAGTTCTTC. Translated, it gives CSVGTGTSGFYNEQFF.

In its sample, this clonotype was seen many times. The chain recombines TRBV7-9 with TRBJ2-7; TRBD1 agrees at 11 bases. CDR3 size: 16 residues. V lost 7 bases to trimming and J lost 1 base; unmatched junction nucleotides: 9. In germline, CDR1 is SEHNR, CDR2 FQNEAQ (reference sequence). This CDR3 is CASIPPGTGGSYEQYF. CDR3 bases: TGTGCCAGCATACCCCCGGGGACAGGGGGTTCCTACGAGCAGTACTTC.

The chain joins TRBV6-1 to TRBJ2-7; tentative D call: TRBD1 (6 bases). The CDR3 totals 13 residues. V gave up 6 bases and J gave up 6 bases, with 15 bases separating them. Germline V gene lookup returns CDR1 MNHNS and CDR2 SASEGT. The CDR3 here is CASRVSRQAEQYF. The CDR3 DNA reads as TGTGCCAGCAGGGTCAGTCGACAGGCCGAGCAGTACTTC.

In this sample, this clonotype turned up a few times. The genes are TRBV15 and TRBJ2-7; TRBD1 might be the D (6 bases). V lost 1 base, J lost 5 bases, and 12 bases lay in between. This CDR3 is built from 14 residues. CDR1 and CDR2 (germline): LNHNV, YYDKDF (reference sequence). The CDR3 reads CATSRAGAKNEQYF. DNA of the CDR3: TGTGCCACCAGCAGAGCAGGGGCGAAAAACGAGCAGTACTTC. Full variable domain (remainder filled in from reference TRBV15 and TRBJ2-7): DAMVIQNPRYQVTQFGKPVTLSCSQTLNHNVMYWYQQKSSQAPKLLFHYYDKDFNNEADTPDNFQSRRPNTSFCFLDIRSPGLGDTAMYLCATSRAGAKNEQYFGPGTRLTVT.